These 25 T cell receptor beta chains came from one sample sequenced in a study of patients and donors after allogeneic stem cell transplantation. TCRdb independently ran MiXCR on the RT-PCR reads; one entry per CDR3 protein. The data contain 800,000 to 1,000,000 distinct CDR3 sequences, roughly 18% of them singletons. Sequencing input: blood, either unsorted or a sorted T cell fraction (not recorded which). The source is a human donor who was either an allogeneic HSCT recipient or a stem cell or donor lymphocyte infusion donor (not recorded which). It is not recorded whose cells these are; they may come from a transplant donor.

The chain joins TRBV6-1 to TRBJ1-5; 8 nucleotides agree with TRBD1. Germline CDR1 MNHNS, CDR2 SASEGT. CDR3 size: 14 residues. Trimming removed 10 bases from V and 11 bases from J; junction bases left unmatched: 16. The CDR3 loop reads CATRGQVALTSQHF. For the CDR3, the DNA is TGTGCCACCAGGGGACAGGTTGCCCTGACGTCCCAGCATTTT.

This sequence joins TRBV12-3 or TRBV12-4 and TRBJ2-3, with TRBD2 matching over 7 bases. The CDR3 contains 14 residues. J gave up 9 bases and V 6 bases, and 12 bases lay outside the gene matches. This chain's CDR3 is CASSAPPGGGTQYF. The CDR3, as DNA: TGTGCCAGCAGCGCACCCCCGGGGGGAGGGACGCAGTATTTT.

This clonotype has a handful of counts. The rearrangement links TRBV10-3 to TRBJ1-1; D unresolved. CDR1 ENHRY and CDR2 SYGVKD come from the germline V gene. Trimming cost V 6 bases and J 5 bases, with 13 bases left between them. This CDR3 has 13 amino acids. Written as DNA, the CDR3 is TGTGCCATCAGGGCAGCCGGTAGTACTGAAGCTTTCTTT. This gives the protein CAIRAAGSTEAFF.

The rearrangement links TRBV12-3 or TRBV12-4 to TRBJ1-3; a weak D match, TRBD1 (5 bases). The CDR3 spans 16 residues. The ends were cut back, 0 bases at V and 5 bases at J, with 14 bases in the middle. The chain's CDR3 is CASSLALAGNRNTIYF. CDR3 bases: TGTGCCAGCAGTTTAGCGCTCGCAGGGAATAGAAACACCATATATTTT.

J is TRBJ2-6 and V is TRBV10-3, with 11 bases fitting TRBD1. Germline CDR1 is ENHRY and CDR2 is SYGVKD. The CDR3 consists of 16 residues. V was pared by 6 bases and J by 0 bases, with 1 base of the junction left unmatched. The DNA for the CDR3 is TGTGCCATCAGCGGGACAGGGGGCTCTGGGGCCAACGTCCTGACTTTC. Translation gives CAISGTGGSGANVLTF.

The chain has TRBV2 and TRBJ1-5, with a possible D match to TRBD1 (6 bases). V lost 3 bases and J lost 7, with 13 bases in between. The V gene's germline CDR1 is SNHLY and CDR2 FYNNEI. The CDR3 is 14 residues long. The chain's CDR3 is CASSDARGWQPQHF. The CDR3 DNA reads as TGTGCCAGCAGTGATGCCAGGGGCTGGCAGCCCCAGCATTTT.

This clonotype was picked up a small number of times. The genes are TRBV11-1 and TRBJ2-5; tentative D call: TRBD2 (6 bases). CDR1 and CDR2 from the germline V gene are SGHAT and FQDESV (reference sequence). The CDR3 has 13 residues. The germline V and J ends were trimmed by 2 bases and 7 bases, with 11 bases remaining between them. The CDR3 loop is CASSLPTGGTQYF. CDR3 nucleotide sequence: TGTGCCAGCAGCTTACCGACCGGGGGGACCCAGTACTTC.

V gene TRBV25-1 combines with J gene TRBJ2-1; no clear D. The CDR3 contains 12 residues. Germline V CDR1 and CDR2: MGHDK, SYGVNS. Trimming took off 2 bases at V and 7 bases at J, with 6 bases between the two ends. CDR3 protein: CASSEGANEQFF. The CDR3 coding sequence is TGTGCCAGCAGTGAAGGCGCGAATGAGCAGTTCTTC.

This clonotype was picked up a small number of times. CDR3 sequence: CSARQGTYEQYF. As DNA, the CDR3 is TGCAGTGCTAGACAGGGTACCTACGAGCAGTACTTC. This chain connects TRBV20-1 to TRBJ2-7; the D gene is possibly TRBD1 (5 bases). The CDR3 runs to 12 residues. Germline loops: CDR1 DFQATT, CDR2 SNEGSKA (reference sequence). The V and J ends lost 2 bases and 2 bases respectively, with 7 bases between them.

The chain has TRBV7-9 and TRBJ1-4; D remains ambiguous. The germline gives CDR1 SEHNR, CDR2 FQNEAQ (reference sequence). V lost 5 bases to trimming and J lost 8 bases, with 18 bases between them. This CDR3 has 15 amino acids. The CDR3 region has the DNA TGTGCCAGCAGCCCCATCACCGGGAACGGGGAAAAACTGTTTTTT. The encoded protein is CASSPITGNGEKLFF.

This chain connects TRBV9 to TRBJ2-6, with no clear D. The CDR3 extends over 16 amino acids. From germline, CDR1 is SGDLS and CDR2 YYNGEE. V lost 0 bases and J lost 2, with 9 bases in between. The CDR3 nucleotides are TGTGCCAGCAGCGTAGGAGGTGGACCTGGGGCCAACGTCCTGACTTTC. It encodes CASSVGGGPGANVLTF.

The CDR3, as DNA: TGTGCCAGCAGTTGGGGACCGAACTATGGCTACACCTTC. Its protein product is CASSWGPNYGYTF. V gene TRBV2 combines with J gene TRBJ1-2; TRBD1 is a possible D gene (5 bases). The germline V gene encodes CDR1 SNHLY and CDR2 FYNNEI. The CDR3 loop spans 13 amino acids. Trimming removed 5 bases at V and 2 bases at J, with 9 bases between.

The chain has TRBV20-1 and TRBJ2-3, with a tentative D call TRBD2 (5 bases). The length of the CDR3 is 13 residues. V was cut by 3 bases and J by 3 bases, with 10 bases left in between. Germline V gives CDR1 DFQATT, CDR2 SNEGSKA (reference sequence). CDR3 sequence (DNA): TGCAGTGCTAGGGGGAGACTTACAGATACGCAGTATTTT. It codes for CSARGRLTDTQYF.

This rearrangement joins TRBV20-1 to TRBJ2-7; 12 bases match TRBD2. CDR1 is DFQATT and CDR2 is SNEGSKA in the germline V gene (reference sequence). V trimming: 5 bases; J trimming: 7 bases; junction bases outside the gene matches: 9. The CDR3 contains 14 residues. The CDR3: CSAGETSGSGEQYF. DNA of the CDR3: TGCAGTGCTGGGGAGACTAGCGGGAGCGGTGAGCAGTACTTC.

This clonotype was counted ten times or more. The gene calls are TRBV12-3 or TRBV12-4 and TRBJ1-5; 7 bases align to TRBD1. The CDR3 sequence is 13 residues long. V was pared by 3 bases and J by 7 bases, with 3 bases of the junction left unmatched. The DNA for the CDR3 is TGTGCCAGCAGTTTTGACAGGGACCAGCCCCAGCATTTT. Residues: CASSFDRDQPQHF.

This clonotype was counted between two and nine times. The gene calls are TRBV12-3 or TRBV12-4 and TRBJ2-1, with TRBD2 matching over 10 bases. V was clipped by 2 bases and J by 0 bases; unmatched bases: 7. The CDR3 totals 18 residues. CDR3: CASSLSSGGLSSYNEQFF. The CDR3 DNA sequence: TGTGCCAGCAGTTTATCTAGCGGGGGCCTGAGCTCCTACAATGAGCAGTTCTTC.

This chain links TRBV12-3 or TRBV12-4 with TRBJ2-1; 12 nucleotides align to TRBD2. The CDR3 consists of 14 residues. The V segment lost 2 bases and the J segment 9 bases; nucleotides outside the gene matches: 2. The CDR3 protein is CASSLLAGGSEQFF. DNA of the CDR3: TGTGCCAGCAGTTTACTAGCGGGAGGGAGTGAGCAGTTCTTC.

This clonotype was counted between two and nine times. The rearrangement links TRBV12-3 or TRBV12-4 to TRBJ2-1; tentatively, D is TRBD1 (6 bases). This CDR3 is 16 amino acids long. V shed 6 bases and J shed 1 base, with 16 bases lying between them. In nucleotides, the CDR3 is TGTGCCAGCAGGCAGACAGGCGGGCAATCCTACAATGAGCAGTTCTTC. Its translation is CASRQTGGQSYNEQFF.

This clonotype was seen a handful of times. The genes are TRBV20-1 and TRBJ2-7, with 8 nucleotides matching TRBD2. Germline assignment: CDR1 DFQATT and CDR2 SNEGSKA (reference sequence). Trimming removed 1 base from V and 5 bases from J; junction bases left unmatched: 7. CDR3 length: 14 amino acids. CDR3 in amino acids: CSARAPVAGNEQYF. The CDR3 DNA follows: TGCAGTGCTAGAGCACCCGTAGCGGGAAACGAGCAGTACTTC.

The chain carries TRBV10-3 and TRBJ2-7; the D is unclear. CDR3 size: 14 residues. V was shortened by 0 bases and J by 4 bases, with 10 bases between the two germline ends. Germline loops: CDR1 ENHRY, CDR2 SYGVKD. In nucleotides, the CDR3 is TGTGCCATCAGTGAGTCGACCGTGAAGTACGAGCAGTACTTC. This sequence encodes CAISESTVKYEQYF.

This clonotype was seen a few times. This rearrangement joins TRBV20-1 to TRBJ1-3; no definite D call. V gave up 3 bases and J gave up 5 bases, with 14 bases separating them. This CDR3 region has 14 residues. Germline V CDR1 and CDR2: DFQATT, SNEGSKA (reference sequence). The CDR3 protein is CSASPLQDRNTIYF. CDR3 coding DNA: TGCAGTGCTAGCCCCCTCCAAGACCGAAACACCATATATTTT.

V is TRBV12-3 or TRBV12-4 and J is TRBJ1-1, with D possibly matching TRBD1 (5 bases). The CDR3 length is 13 residues. V was cut by 7 bases and J by 8 bases, with 17 bases left in between. In DNA, the CDR3 is TGTGCCAGCACTCCCGGGACTGGAATCGAAGCTTTCTTT. Its translation: CASTPGTGIEAFF.

This clonotype was detected only a few times. The rearrangement links TRBV4-1 to TRBJ1-3; a weak D match, TRBD1 (5 bases). The CDR3 has 19 amino acids. The germline V and J ends were trimmed by 1 base and 6 bases, with 25 bases remaining between them. The V gene's germline CDR1 is MGHRA and CDR2 YSYEKL. The CDR3 sequence is CASSQVRSRTRSPENTIYF. The CDR3 DNA sequence: TGCGCCAGCAGCCAAGTAAGGTCGAGGACAAGGTCACCTGAAAACACCATATATTTT.

The V gene is TRBV4-3, the J gene TRBJ2-3; D is uncertain. This CDR3 spans 14 amino acids. Germline CDR1 is LGHNA and CDR2 is YSLEER. V was cut by 1 base and J by 6 bases, with 11 bases left in between. The CDR3, as DNA: TGCGCCAGCAGCCAAGCCTATGGACGCGATACGCAGTATTTT. Its protein is CASSQAYGRDTQYF.

Only a few counts were recorded for this clonotype. V is TRBV12-3 or TRBV12-4 and J is TRBJ2-7; D remains ambiguous. The CDR3 sequence is 15 residues long. V was shortened by 5 bases and J by 3 bases, with 17 bases between the two germline ends. DNA for the CDR3: TGTGCCAGCAGTGGCACGGTTGGCCGTAACTACGAGCAGTACTTC. It is translated as CASSGTVGRNYEQYF.